Reported below is one TCR beta chain. Its antigen is not identified. Primers: 60 Vbeta forward and 13 Jbeta reverse. The method was immunoSEQ multiplex PCR; TCRdb's version includes in-frame clones alone and lacks a portion of them. The data hold under 110,000 clones, with over 70% observed a single time. This record belongs to a study of cytomegalovirus exposure and HLA in healthy donors. Study findings and constraints: There were 150 to 200 TCR beta chains listed as cytomegalovirus-associated.

The CDR3 loop spans 12 amino acids. Germline lookup yields CDR1 SGHTA and CDR2 FQGNSA. V was cut by 7 bases and J by 1 base, with 8 bases left in between. The sequenced material came from PBMCs. This receptor was obtained from a man aged 50 to 59 in good health and CMV-seronegative. The chain recombines TRBV7-2 with TRBJ2-7; D possibly corresponds to TRBD1 (5 bases). The CDR3 reads CASKGQSYEQYF. In DNA form, the CDR3 reads TGTGCCAGCAAGGGGCAGTCCTACGAGCAGTACTTC.